Shown below are 8 T cell receptor beta chains from a single sample sequenced in a study of T cells in tumors after PD-1 blockade (dated by TCRdb to between 2018 and 2021). Library creation used the immunoSEQ multiplex PCR assay. TCRdb provides this immuneACCESS table in a form limited to in-frame rearrangements. Some clones are lacking; in checked studies, under half of them reflect an unresolved V gene, and why the rest are absent is not known. The sample table lists approximately 45,000 clones, approximately 79% of them with a count of one. The ten largest account for 7.5% to 9.5% of the sample. The sequencing used PBMCs, collected before anti-PD-1 therapy. The receptors were gathered from a human donor with advanced basal cell or squamous cell carcinoma (not recorded which).

This sequence joins TRBV6-5 and TRBJ2-7; either TRBD1 or TRBD2 may fit D (5 bases each). CDR1 MNHEY and CDR2 SVGAGI come from the germline V gene. The CDR3 length is 14 residues. The V end was cut by 5 bases, the J end by 2 bases, with 13 bases between. The CDR3 nucleotides read TGTGCCAGCAGTCGAGGGGTGAATGCCTACGAGCAGTACTTC. This sequence encodes CASSRGVNAYEQYF.

V usage is TRBV29-1 and J usage is TRBJ2-1, with 11 positions matching TRBD2. The V and J ends lost 6 bases and 7 bases, in that order; junction bases with no gene match: 8. Looked up from germline, CDR1 is SQVTM and CDR2 is ANQGSEA. This CDR3 comprises 14 residues. The CDR3 spells CSVSLAGAGNEQFF. The CDR3, as DNA: TGCAGCGTCTCACTAGCGGGAGCTGGTAATGAGCAGTTCTTC.

The CDR3 protein is CATTAQLNTEAFF. The CDR3 DNA sequence: TGTGCCACCACCGCACAGTTGAACACTGAAGCTTTCTTT. The V and J genes are TRBV15 and TRBJ1-1; D gene unclear. V dropped 7 bases and J dropped 0 bases, with 9 bases sitting between them. This CDR3 region has 13 residues. The germline V gene encodes CDR1 LNHNV and CDR2 YYDKDF (reference sequence). Using reference TRBV15 and TRBJ1-1 for the parts outside the CDR3, the full variable domain is DAMVIQNPRYQVTQFGKPVTLSCSQTLNHNVMYWYQQKSSQAPKLLFHYYDKDFNNEADTPDNFQSRRPNTSFCFLDIRSPGLGDTAMYLCATTAQLNTEAFFGQGTRLTVV.

The J gene is TRBJ1-3, the V gene TRBV19; TRBD1 might be the D (5 bases). Germline V gene lookup returns CDR1 LNHDA and CDR2 SQIVND (reference sequence). This CDR3 has 12 amino acids. Trimming took 9 bases from V and 2 from J, leaving 8 bases between them. CDR3 in amino acids: CASGTTGNTIYF. CDR3 nucleotide sequence: TGTGCCAGCGGGACGACTGGAAACACCATATATTTT.

This clone was seen more than once but under ten times. For the CDR3, the DNA is TGTGCCAGTAGTCAAGGGACAGGGAGGTACGAGCAGTACTTC. Encoded protein: CASSQGTGRYEQYF. The V gene is TRBV19, the J gene TRBJ2-7; TRBD1 aligns across 9 bases. The CDR3 totals 14 residues. The germline V gene has CDR1 LNHDA and CDR2 SQIVND (reference sequence). V lost 5 bases, J lost 4 bases, and 6 bases stayed unmatched.

Notes on this clone: Other DNA sequences in this sample translate to the same CDR3. J is TRBJ1-2 and V is TRBV10-3; possibly TRBD1 for D (6 bases). Trimming stripped 6 bases from V and 4 bases from J, with 15 bases between. The CDR3 loop spans 14 amino acids. Germline lookup yields CDR1 ENHRY and CDR2 SYGVKD. The CDR3 loop reads CAIRVSARGYGYTF. CDR3 coding DNA: TGTGCCATCAGAGTCTCGGCCAGGGGCTATGGCTACACCTTC.

This chain connects TRBV11-3 to TRBJ2-5, with D hard to call. Germline V gene data show CDR1 as SGHNT and CDR2 as YENEEA. The CDR3 has 14 residues. V gave up 5 bases and J gave up 1 base, with 11 bases separating them. This CDR3 is CASSPTDGQETQYF. CDR3 bases: TGTGCCAGCAGCCCGACCGACGGCCAAGAGACCCAGTACTTC.

The chain is built from TRBV6-6 and TRBJ1-3, with D possibly matching TRBD1 (5 bases). V lost 5 bases and J lost 0, with 14 bases in between. CDR3 length equals 16 residues. Germline values: CDR1 MNHNY, CDR2 SVGAGI (reference sequence). The CDR3 is CASSRSGRDSGNTIYF. The CDR3 DNA reads TGTGCCAGCAGTCGATCGGGACGGGACTCTGGAAACACCATATATTTT.